The present T cell receptor beta chain was sequenced within a study of cytomegalovirus exposure and HLA in healthy donors. Per germline, CDR1 SGHVS and CDR2 FQNEAQ. This CDR3 has 15 residues. Trimming pared 0 bases from V and 3 bases from J, leaving 12 bases between. The primer mix had 60 Vbeta and 13 Jbeta primers. The data were produced by immunoSEQ multiplex PCR, yet TCRdb's version contains in-frame clones alone and is incomplete. The sample shows some 100,000 clones, roughly 75% of them seen only once. The sequence was obtained from a male donor in good health and CMV-seropositive. The chain couples TRBV7-8 to TRBJ2-7; perhaps TRBD2 as D (6 bases). What was sequenced was PBMCs. CDR3 bases: TGTGCCAGCAGCTTAGCGGGAGGTAGGCTCTACGAGCAGTACTTC. Amino acid sequence: CASSLAGGRLYEQYF.